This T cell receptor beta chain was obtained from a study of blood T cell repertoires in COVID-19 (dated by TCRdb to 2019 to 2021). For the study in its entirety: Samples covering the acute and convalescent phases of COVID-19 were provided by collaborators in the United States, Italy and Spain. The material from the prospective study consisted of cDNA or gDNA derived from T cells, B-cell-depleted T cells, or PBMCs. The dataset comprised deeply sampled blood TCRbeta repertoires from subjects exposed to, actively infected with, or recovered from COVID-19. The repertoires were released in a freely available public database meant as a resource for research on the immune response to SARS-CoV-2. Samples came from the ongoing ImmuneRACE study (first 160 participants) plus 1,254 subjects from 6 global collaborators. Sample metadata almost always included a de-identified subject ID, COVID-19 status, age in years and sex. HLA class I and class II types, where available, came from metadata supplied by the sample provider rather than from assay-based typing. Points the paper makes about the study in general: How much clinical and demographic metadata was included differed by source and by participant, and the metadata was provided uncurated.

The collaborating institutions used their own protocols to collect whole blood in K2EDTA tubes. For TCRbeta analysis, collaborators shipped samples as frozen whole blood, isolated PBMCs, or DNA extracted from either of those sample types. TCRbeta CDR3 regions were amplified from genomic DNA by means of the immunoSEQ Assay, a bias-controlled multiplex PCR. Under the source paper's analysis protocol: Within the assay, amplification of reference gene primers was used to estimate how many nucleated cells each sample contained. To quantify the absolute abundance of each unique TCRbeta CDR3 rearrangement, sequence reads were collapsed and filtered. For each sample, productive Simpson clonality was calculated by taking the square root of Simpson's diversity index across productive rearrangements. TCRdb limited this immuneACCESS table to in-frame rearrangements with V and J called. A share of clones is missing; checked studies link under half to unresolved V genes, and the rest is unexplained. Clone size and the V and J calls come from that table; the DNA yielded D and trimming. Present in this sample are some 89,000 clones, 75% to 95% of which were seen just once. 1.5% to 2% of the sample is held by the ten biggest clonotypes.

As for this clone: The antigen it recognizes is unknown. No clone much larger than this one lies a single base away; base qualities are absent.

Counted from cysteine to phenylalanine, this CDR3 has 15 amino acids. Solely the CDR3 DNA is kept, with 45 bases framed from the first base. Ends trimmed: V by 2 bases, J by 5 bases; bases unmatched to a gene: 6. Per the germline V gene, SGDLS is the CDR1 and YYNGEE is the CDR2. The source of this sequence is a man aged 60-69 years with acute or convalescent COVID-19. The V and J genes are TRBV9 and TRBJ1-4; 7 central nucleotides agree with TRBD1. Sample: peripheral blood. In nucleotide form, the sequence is TGTGCCAGCAGCGTTAGGACAGGCCGGAATGAAAAACTGTTTTTT. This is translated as CASSVRTGRNEKLFF.